This TCR beta chain was profiled in a study of cytomegalovirus exposure and HLA in healthy donors. 13 Jbeta primers and 60 Vbeta primers were used for the PCR. The method was immunoSEQ multiplex PCR; TCRdb's version includes in-frame clones alone and lacks a portion of them. The sample yields 150,000 or so clones, approximately 84% seen once. Sequencing was done on a sample of PBMCs. This TCR was recovered from a man aged 18-30 years in good health and CMV-seropositive.

CDR3 DNA sequence: TGTGCCAGCAGCCCCTCTCATTCGGGGTCGGGTGAGCAGTTCTTC. It encodes CASSPSHSGSGEQFF. The chain is built from TRBV7-9 and TRBJ2-1; maybe TRBD2 (5 bases). V lost 5 bases and J lost 9, with 20 bases in between. From germline, CDR1 is SEHNR and CDR2 FQNEAQ (reference sequence). This CDR3 comprises 15 residues.